This is a list of T cell receptor beta chains from one sample in a study of vaccination effects on CD4 cells after COVID-19. No antigen has been identified for these receptors. The data were produced by immunoSEQ multiplex PCR, yet TCRdb's version contains in-frame clones alone and is incomplete. The sample lists 55,000 to 80,000 clones, about 65% occurring once. The sequenced sample was CD4+ T cells from PBMCs cultured with HCoV-OC43 spike peptides, obtained before COVID-19 vaccination. These receptors originate from a human donor who received a COVID-19 vaccine. Both conserved end residues are part of each CDR3. D genes are given only for firm matches. Size values are once, few and many counts, or a class for expanded clones, and some rows have none.

v_call	clone_size	d_call	j_call	cdr3_aa	cdr3_nt
TRBV5-5	.	.	TRBJ2-1	CASSLDRVPYNEQFF	TGTGCCAGCAGCTTGGACAGGGTGCCCTACAATGAGCAGTTCTTC
TRBV5-1	.	.	TRBJ2-5	CASSLDRSGLETQYF	TGCGCCAGCAGCTTGGATCGTTCAGGGTTAGAGACCCAGTACTTC
TRBV6-6	.	.	TRBJ2-1	CASSYIQVGDEQFF	TGTGCCAGCAGTTACATTCAGGTTGGCGATGAGCAGTTCTTC
TRBV12-5	.	.	TRBJ2-2	CASGPGANTGELFF	TGTGCTAGTGGCCCGGGGGCGAACACCGGGGAGCTGTTTTTT
TRBV20-1	.	TRBD1	TRBJ1-3	CSASGDSLGNTIYF	TGCAGTGCTAGTGGGGACAGCCTGGGAAACACCATATATTTT
TRBV6-5	.	TRBD1	TRBJ1-5	CASSRQGANQPQHF	TGTGCCAGCAGTCGACAGGGGGCGAATCAGCCCCAGCATTTT
TRBV10-3	.	.	TRBJ1-1	CAISERATNTEAFF	TGTGCCATCAGTGAAAGGGCGACGAACACTGAAGCTTTCTTT
TRBV21-1	.	.	TRBJ1-6	CASSKARSSYNSPLHF	TGTGCCAGCAGCAAAGCGCGAAGCTCCTATAATTCACCCCTCCACTTT
TRBV19	.	.	TRBJ2-3	CASSTQGSTDTQYF	TGTGCCAGTAGTACCCAGGGTTCCACAGATACGCAGTATTTT
TRBV6-5	few	TRBD1	TRBJ1-3	CASSHDRASGNTIYF	TGTGCCAGCAGCCATGACAGGGCGTCTGGAAACACCATATATTTT
TRBV6-4	few	.	TRBJ2-5	CASSERDTETQYF	TGTGCCAGCAGTGAGCGAGACACCGAGACCCAGTACTTC
TRBV24-1	.	.	TRBJ2-2	CATSDSGLANTGELFF	TGTGCCACCAGTGATTCGGGACTGGCGAACACCGGGGAGCTGTTTTTT